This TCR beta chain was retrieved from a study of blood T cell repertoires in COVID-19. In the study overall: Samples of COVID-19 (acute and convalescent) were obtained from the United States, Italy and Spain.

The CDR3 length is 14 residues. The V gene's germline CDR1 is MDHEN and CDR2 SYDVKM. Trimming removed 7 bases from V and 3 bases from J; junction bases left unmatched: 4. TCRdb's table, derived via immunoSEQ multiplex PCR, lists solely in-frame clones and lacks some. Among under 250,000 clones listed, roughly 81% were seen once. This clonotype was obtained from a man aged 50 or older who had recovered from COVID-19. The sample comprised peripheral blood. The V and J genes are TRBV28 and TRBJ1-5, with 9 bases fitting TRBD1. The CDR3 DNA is TGTGCCAGCAACGGGGACAGGGTCAATCAGCCCCAGCATTTT. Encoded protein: CASNGDRVNQPQHF. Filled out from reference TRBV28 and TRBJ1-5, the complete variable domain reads DVKVTQSSRYLVKRTGEKVFLECVQDMDHENMFWYRQDPGLGLRLIYFSYDVKMKEKGDIPEGYSVSREKKERFSLILESASTNQTSMYLCASNGDRVNQPQHFGDGTRLSIL.